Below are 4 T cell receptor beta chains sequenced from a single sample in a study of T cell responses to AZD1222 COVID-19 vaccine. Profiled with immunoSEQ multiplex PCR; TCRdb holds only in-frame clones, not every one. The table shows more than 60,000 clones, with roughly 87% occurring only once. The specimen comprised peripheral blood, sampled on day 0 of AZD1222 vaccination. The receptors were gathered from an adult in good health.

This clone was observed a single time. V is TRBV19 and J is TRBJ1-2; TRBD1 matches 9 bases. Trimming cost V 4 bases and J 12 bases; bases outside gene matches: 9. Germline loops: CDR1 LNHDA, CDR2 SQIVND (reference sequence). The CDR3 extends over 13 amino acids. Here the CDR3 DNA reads TGTGCCAGTAGTACCGGACAGGGGAGGGAAAACACCTTC. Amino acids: CASSTGQGRENTF.

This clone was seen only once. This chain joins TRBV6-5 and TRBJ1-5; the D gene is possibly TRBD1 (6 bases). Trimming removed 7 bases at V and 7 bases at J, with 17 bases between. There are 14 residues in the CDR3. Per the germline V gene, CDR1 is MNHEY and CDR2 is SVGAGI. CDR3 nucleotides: TGTGCCAGCATCAAATTCAGAGGGGGGCAGCCCCAGCATTTT. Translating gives CASIKFRGGQPQHF.

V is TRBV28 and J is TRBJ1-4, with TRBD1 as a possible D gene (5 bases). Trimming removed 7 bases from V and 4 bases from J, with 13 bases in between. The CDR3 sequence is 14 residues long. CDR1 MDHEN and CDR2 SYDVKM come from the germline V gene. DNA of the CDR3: TGTGCCAGCAAACCGGGGGAGATTAATGAAAAACTGTTTTTT. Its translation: CASKPGEINEKLFF.

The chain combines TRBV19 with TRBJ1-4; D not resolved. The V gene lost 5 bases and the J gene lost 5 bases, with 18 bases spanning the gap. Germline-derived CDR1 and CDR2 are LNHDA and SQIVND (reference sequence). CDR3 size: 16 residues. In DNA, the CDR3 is TGTGCCAGTAGTTTGGGATTTTTGGCTCAAAATGAAAAACTGTTTTTT. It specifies CASSLGFLAQNEKLFF.